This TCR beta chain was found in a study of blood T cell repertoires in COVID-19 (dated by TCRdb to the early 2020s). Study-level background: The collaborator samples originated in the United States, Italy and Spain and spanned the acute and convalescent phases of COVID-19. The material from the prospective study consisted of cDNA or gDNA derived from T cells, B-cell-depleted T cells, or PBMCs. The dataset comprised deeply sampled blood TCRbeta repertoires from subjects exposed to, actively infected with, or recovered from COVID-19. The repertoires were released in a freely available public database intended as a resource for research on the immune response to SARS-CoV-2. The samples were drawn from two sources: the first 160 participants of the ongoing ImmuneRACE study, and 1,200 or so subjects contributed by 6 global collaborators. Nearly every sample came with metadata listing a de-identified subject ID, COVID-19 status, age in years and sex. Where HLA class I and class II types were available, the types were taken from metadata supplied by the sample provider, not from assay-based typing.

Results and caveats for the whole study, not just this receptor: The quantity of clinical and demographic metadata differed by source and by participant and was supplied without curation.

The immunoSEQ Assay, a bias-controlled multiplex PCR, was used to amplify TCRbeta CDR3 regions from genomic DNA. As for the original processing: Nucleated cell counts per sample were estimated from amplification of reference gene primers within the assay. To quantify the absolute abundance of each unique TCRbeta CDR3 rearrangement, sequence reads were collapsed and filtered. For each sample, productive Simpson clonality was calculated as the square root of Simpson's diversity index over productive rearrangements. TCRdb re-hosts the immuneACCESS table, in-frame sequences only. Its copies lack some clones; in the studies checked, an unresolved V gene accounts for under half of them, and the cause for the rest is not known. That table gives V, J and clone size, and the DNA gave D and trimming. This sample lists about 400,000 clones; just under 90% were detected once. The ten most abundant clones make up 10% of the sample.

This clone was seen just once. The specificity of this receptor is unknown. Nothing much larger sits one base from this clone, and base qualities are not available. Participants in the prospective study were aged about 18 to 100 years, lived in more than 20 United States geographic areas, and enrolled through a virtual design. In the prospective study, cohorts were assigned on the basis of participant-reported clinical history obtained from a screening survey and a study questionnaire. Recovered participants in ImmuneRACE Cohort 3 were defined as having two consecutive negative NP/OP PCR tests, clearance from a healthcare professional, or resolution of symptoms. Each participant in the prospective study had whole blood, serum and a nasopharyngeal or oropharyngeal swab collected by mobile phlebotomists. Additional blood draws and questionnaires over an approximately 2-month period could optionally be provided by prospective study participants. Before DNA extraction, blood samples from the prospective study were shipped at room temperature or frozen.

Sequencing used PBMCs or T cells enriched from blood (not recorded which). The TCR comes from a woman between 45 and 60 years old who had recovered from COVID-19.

At the DNA level, the sequence is TGTGCCAGCAGTCTCCAAATCAGGGGAGAGACCCAGTACTTC. The encoded protein is CASSLQIRGETQYF. Rearrangement joined TRBV27 to TRBJ2-5, and possibly TRBD1, on 6 matching bases. The CDR3 spans 14 residues, from the cysteine through the phenylalanine. Just CDR3 DNA is preserved here, 42 bases in frame from base 1. Looking up the germline V gene (reference sequence) yields CDR1 MNHEY and CDR2 SMNVEV. Between the V and J ends, shortened by 5 bases and 4 bases respectively, the junction contains 14 bases.